This TCR beta chain originates from a study of T cell responses to AZD1222 COVID-19 vaccine. The method was immunoSEQ multiplex PCR; TCRdb's version includes in-frame clones alone and lacks a portion of them. The table lists some 100,000 clones, 80% to 90% of them singletons. Researchers grouped second doses given at about 4 or about 12 weeks into one pool. Germline CDR1 reads MNHEY; CDR2 reads SVGAGI. Trimming pared 7 bases from V and 2 bases from J, leaving 9 bases between. There are 12 residues in the CDR3. The input for sequencing was peripheral blood, taken 28 days after the second AZD1222 dose. This clonotype was sampled from an adult who received the AZD1222 COVID-19 vaccine. This chain connects TRBV6-5 to TRBJ2-7, with D maybe TRBD1 (6 bases). The CDR3 sequence: CASNYRAYEQYF. CDR3 DNA: TGTGCCAGCAACTACAGGGCCTACGAGCAGTACTTC.